Below, 32 T cell receptor beta chains from the same sample are listed, as sequenced in a study of T cells in localized non-small cell lung cancer. The repertoire was sequenced with immunoSEQ multiplex PCR; TCRdb's copy has only in-frame clones and lacks some. This table holds 30,000 to 35,000 clones, around 93% found once. The sample consisted of peripheral blood, taken before any cancer treatment. These receptors came from a female donor of 60 years or more with stage I lung adenocarcinoma.

This chain uses TRBV7-9 with TRBJ2-1; no reliable D call. Trimming stripped 5 bases from V and 8 bases from J, with 10 bases between. The CDR3 is 12 amino acids. In germline, CDR1 is SEHNR, CDR2 FQNEAQ (reference sequence). CDR3 DNA sequence: TGTGCCAGCAGCCCACCAGGCCATGAGCAGTTCTTC. It is translated as CASSPPGHEQFF.

The CDR3 spells CASSEGPPDYGYTF. CDR3 sequence (DNA): TGTGCCAGCAGTGAAGGGCCTCCGGACTATGGCTACACCTTC. The chain uses TRBV25-1 and TRBJ1-2; D is unresolved. Trimming shortened V by 2 bases and J by 3 bases, and 10 bases separated the two germline ends. The germline V gene has CDR1 MGHDK and CDR2 SYGVNS. This CDR3 has 14 residues.

The V call is TRBV19, the J call TRBJ1-2, with TRBD1 matching 8 bases. The CDR3 has 13 residues. Germline V CDR1 and CDR2: LNHDA, SQIVND (reference sequence). Trimming cost V 3 bases and J 6 bases; bases outside gene matches: 3. The CDR3, as DNA: TGTGCCAGTAGTATCCCAGGGGGCCATGGCTACACCTTC. Amino acids: CASSIPGGHGYTF. The full variable domain, rest sourced from reference TRBV19 and TRBJ1-2, is DGGITQSPKYLFRKEGQNVTLSCEQNLNHDAMYWYRQDPGQGLRLIYYSQIVNDFQKGDIAEGYSVSREKKESFPLTVTSAQKNPTAFYLCASSIPGGHGYTFGSGTRLTVV.

This clone came up once. The rearrangement joins TRBV13 to TRBJ2-3, with D possibly being TRBD1 or TRBD2 (5 bases each). The CDR3 spans 18 residues. Looked up from germline, CDR1 is PRHDT and CDR2 is FYEKMQ (reference sequence). V was cut by 1 base and J by 1 base, with 18 bases left in between. This chain's CDR3 is CASSLEGFGAPGTDTQYF. DNA for the CDR3: TGTGCCAGCAGCTTAGAGGGTTTCGGGGCCCCCGGCACAGATACGCAGTATTTT.

V and J are TRBV7-8 and TRBJ1-1, with D unclear. This CDR3 has 14 residues. CDR1 and CDR2 from the germline V gene are SGHVS and FQNEAQ. The V end lost 1 base, the J end lost 0 bases, and 6 bases lay between the germline ends. The CDR3 bases are TGTGCCAGCAGCTTAGGCAGACTGAACACTGAAGCTTTCTTT. This sequence encodes CASSLGRLNTEAFF.

This rearrangement joins TRBV5-4 to TRBJ1-4; D is possibly TRBD1 (6 bases). Trimming pared 4 bases from V and 5 bases from J, leaving 12 bases between. Germline loops: CDR1 SGHNT, CDR2 YYREEE (reference sequence). This CDR3 has 14 amino acids. In nucleotides, the CDR3 is TGTGCCAGCAGCCAGGGGAGTCCCAATGAAAAACTGTTTTTT. It is translated as CASSQGSPNEKLFF.

A word on this clone: One end of the junction does not line up with germline, which may come from a read error. This rearrangement joins TRBV7-8 to TRBJ2-7, with TRBD2 as a possible D gene (5 bases). This CDR3 has 14 amino acids. Germline lookup yields CDR1 SGHVS and CDR2 FQNEAQ. The CDR3 nucleotides read TGTTCCAGCACTATGGACGGGAACCCCTACGAGCAGTACTTC. This encodes CSSTMDGNPYEQYF.

This chain joins TRBV6-5 and TRBJ1-2, with D possibly matching TRBD1 (5 bases). V was clipped by 2 bases and J by 3 bases, with 16 bases between them. The CDR3 extends over 16 amino acids. Germline CDR1 is MNHEY and CDR2 is SVGAGI. The CDR3 here is CASSYLSFGHDYGYTF. CDR3 sequence (DNA): TGTGCCAGCAGTTACCTGTCTTTTGGACACGACTATGGCTACACCTTC.

The chain combines TRBV18 with TRBJ1-2; D is unclear. The ends were cut back, 3 bases at V and 3 bases at J, with 8 bases in the middle. Germline CDR1 KGHSH, CDR2 LQKENI. The length of the CDR3 is 13 residues. The CDR3 here is CASSPGVDYGYTF. DNA of the CDR3: TGTGCCAGCTCACCCGGCGTCGACTATGGCTACACCTTC.

V gene TRBV5-1 combines with J gene TRBJ1-3, with a possible D match to TRBD1 (6 bases). CDR1 is SGHRS, CDR2 YFSETQ, per germline. The V gene lost 1 base and the J gene lost 3 bases, with 11 bases spanning the gap. The CDR3 sequence is 15 residues long. The CDR3 loop reads CASSLRGSDGNTIYF. The CDR3 DNA is TGCGCCAGCAGCTTGAGGGGGTCGGATGGAAACACCATATATTTT.

The chain recombines TRBV7-2 with TRBJ2-5; 7 positions agree with TRBD1. The germline CDR1 and CDR2 sequences are SGHTA and FQGNSA. The CDR3 is made up of 14 amino acids. V gave up 2 bases and J gave up 4 bases; unmatched junction bases: 4. The CDR3 nucleotides are TGTGCCAGCAGCTTAAGAGGGGGCGGAGAGACCCAGTACTTC. Translating gives CASSLRGGGETQYF.

The chain couples TRBV6-5 to TRBJ2-7; D remains ambiguous. CDR1 is MNHEY and CDR2 is SVGAGI in the germline V gene. The CDR3 has 14 amino acids. Between the trimmed V and J ends, which lost 5 bases and 4 bases, there was a span of 15 bases. CDR3 bases: TGTGCCAGCAGTGAAGGACCCCGGAGTTACGAGCAGTACTTC. It yields the protein CASSEGPRSYEQYF.

The chain uses TRBV6-5 and TRBJ1-1; D remains unclear. The ends were cut back, 10 bases at V and 6 bases at J, with 18 bases in the middle. Germline loops: CDR1 MNHEY, CDR2 SVGAGI. This CDR3 contains 13 residues. CDR3 loop: CATKTPRNPEAFF. CDR3 in DNA: TGTGCCACCAAGACCCCGAGAAACCCTGAAGCTTTCTTT.

A note on this clone: The same CDR3 also results from other DNA sequences found in this sample. This chain uses TRBV5-1 with TRBJ2-5; TRBD2 agrees at 7 bases. Germline V gene sequence: CDR1 SGHRS, CDR2 YFSETQ. The CDR3 loop spans 15 amino acids. V trimming: 0 bases; J trimming: 5 bases; junction bases outside the gene matches: 7. The CDR3 DNA reads TGCGCCAGCAGCTTGGCCGTTGGGGGGGGTGAGACCCAGTACTTC. Translated: CASSLAVGGGETQYF.

J is TRBJ1-2 and V is TRBV11-2; 8 bases are a match to TRBD1. The V and J ends lost 1 base and 5 bases, in that order; junction bases with no gene match: 9. Looked up from germline, CDR1 is SGHAT and CDR2 is FQNNGV. The CDR3 covers 16 residues. CDR3 region: CASSLGSFGQGYGYTF. The CDR3 DNA reads TGTGCCAGCAGCTTAGGGAGTTTCGGACAGGGATATGGCTACACCTTC.

The chain carries TRBV6-5 and TRBJ2-7; D gene uncertain. Germline CDR1 reads MNHEY; CDR2 reads SVGAGI. The CDR3 runs to 10 residues. The V and J ends lost 7 bases and 10 bases respectively, with 11 bases between them. In nucleotides, the CDR3 is TGTGCCAGCACCTCGCTGCGCCAGTACTTC. Translation gives CASTSLRQYF.

The table lists this clone with a count of one. The V call is TRBV7-9, the J call TRBJ1-1; D unresolved. V lost 3 bases to trimming and J lost 1 base, with 6 bases between them. Germline-derived CDR1 and CDR2 are SEHNR and FQNEAQ (reference sequence). CDR3 length equals 13 residues. The CDR3 DNA sequence: TGTGCCAGCAGCTTGTTGGGGAACACTGAAGCTTTCTTT. Translating it yields CASSLLGNTEAFF.

The J gene is TRBJ1-3, the V gene TRBV10-3, with 9 bases identical to TRBD1. J gave up 2 bases and V 6 bases, and 8 bases lay outside the gene matches. There are 16 residues in the CDR3. From germline, CDR1 is ENHRY and CDR2 SYGVKD. The DNA of the CDR3 is TGTGCCATCAGCGCCCCGGGACAGGGCGCTGGAAACACCATATATTTT. Amino acids: CAISAPGQGAGNTIYF.

The chain couples TRBV18 to TRBJ1-3, with a possible D match to TRBD1 (5 bases). V lost 5 bases, J lost 8 bases, and 16 bases lay in between. The V gene's germline CDR1 is KGHSH and CDR2 LQKENI. This CDR3 has 14 residues. DNA for the CDR3: TGTGCCAGCTCATCGCCCCCGGGGCTTGACACCATATATTTT. Protein product: CASSSPPGLDTIYF.

The CDR3 protein is CASSVGPGGYEQYF. The DNA of the CDR3 is TGTGCCAGCAGCGTAGGCCCAGGGGGCTACGAGCAGTACTTC. The rearrangement uses TRBV9 and TRBJ2-7; 7 nucleotides agree with TRBD1. After removal of 0 bases from V and 3 bases from J, the junction contained 3 bases not matched to a gene. Germline lookup yields CDR1 SGDLS and CDR2 YYNGEE. This CDR3 is built from 14 residues. The entire variable domain, with the rest obtained from reference TRBV9 and TRBJ2-7, is as follows: DSGVTQTPKHLITATGQRVTLRCSPRSGDLSVYWYQQSLDQGLQFLIQYYNGEERAKGNILERFSAQQFPDLHSELNLSSLELGDSALYFCASSVGPGGYEQYFGPGTRLTVT.

The J gene is TRBJ2-5, the V gene TRBV2; tentatively, D is TRBD2 (6 bases). Germline CDR1 is SNHLY and CDR2 is FYNNEI. The CDR3 runs to 13 residues. V lost 5 bases and J 5 bases, leaving 12 bases between the germline ends. The CDR3 region is CASSRNGGETQYF. Written as DNA, the CDR3 is TGTGCCAGCAGTCGCAATGGGGGGGAGACCCAGTACTTC.

The chain combines TRBV7-3 with TRBJ2-5; TRBD2 matches 7 bases. There are 14 residues in the CDR3. J gave up 7 bases and V 5 bases, and 10 bases lay outside the gene matches. The germline V gene has CDR1 SGHTA and CDR2 FQGTGA. The CDR3 is CASSPSGGMGTQYF. CDR3 nucleotides: TGTGCCAGCAGCCCCTCGGGGGGAATGGGGACCCAGTACTTC.

The rearrangement uses TRBV7-2 and TRBJ2-5; TRBD2 matches 11 bases. The CDR3 extends over 16 amino acids. Germline lookup yields CDR1 SGHTA and CDR2 FQGNSA. Trimming at V came to 2 bases and at J to 2 bases, leaving 4 bases not matched to a gene. DNA of the CDR3: TGTGCCAGCAGCTTAAGGCTAGCGGGGGGACAAGAGACCCAGTACTTC. It encodes CASSLRLAGGQETQYF.

Regarding this clone: The junction shows a germline mismatch at one end, possibly a read error. The chain links TRBV27 to TRBJ2-1; 7 bases are a match to TRBD1. Germline assignment: CDR1 MNHEY and CDR2 SMNVEV (reference sequence). The CDR3 has 15 residues. Here the CDR3 reads CASSLSSGGYGEQFF. The CDR3 DNA sequence: TGTGCCAGCAGTCTATCCTCAGGGGGATACGGTGAGCAGTTCTTC.

The chain joins TRBV6-5 to TRBJ1-2, with 7 positions matching TRBD1. Germline V gene lookup returns CDR1 MNHEY and CDR2 SVGAGI. The V segment lost 8 bases and the J segment 4 bases; nucleotides outside the gene matches: 7. The CDR3 has 13 amino acids. The CDR3 DNA reads TGTGCCAGCCGGCAGGGGGGATCCTATGGCTACACCTTC. Translation gives CASRQGGSYGYTF.

The chain recombines TRBV5-1 with TRBJ1-1; D might be TRBD1 (5 bases). Trimming left V 2 bases short and J 6 bases short, with 11 bases between. The CDR3 length is 13 residues. Germline V gene lookup returns CDR1 SGHRS and CDR2 YFSETQ. This CDR3 reads CASSFQTEAEAFF. DNA of the CDR3: TGCGCCAGCAGCTTCCAGACAGAGGCTGAAGCTTTCTTT.

The CDR3, as DNA: TGTGCCAGTAGCCAGGCTCTAACTATGGCTGGGGGCTACACCTTC. Translation: CASSQALTMAGGYTF. The chain couples TRBV19 to TRBJ1-2; D is unresolved. The CDR3 is 15 residues long. CDR1 and CDR2 (germline): LNHDA, SQIVND (reference sequence). V was cut by 6 bases and J by 8 bases, with 22 bases left in between. Supplemented by reference TRBV19 and TRBJ1-2, the full variable domain reads DGGITQSPKYLFRKEGQNVTLSCEQNLNHDAMYWYRQDPGQGLRLIYYSQIVNDFQKGDIAEGYSVSREKKESFPLTVTSAQKNPTAFYLCASSQALTMAGGYTFGSGTRLTVV.

The chain employs TRBV5-1 and TRBJ1-1, with a tentative D call TRBD1 (6 bases). The germline CDR1 and CDR2 sequences are SGHRS and YFSETQ. Trimming took off 2 bases at V and 1 base at J, with 12 bases between the two ends. This CDR3 is built from 15 residues. The DNA of the CDR3 is TGCGCCAGCAGCTTCACACAGGGAAAGAACACTGAAGCTTTCTTT. Translating it yields CASSFTQGKNTEAFF.

This chain links TRBV18 with TRBJ1-5, with D maybe TRBD1 (5 bases). V lost 3 bases and J lost 5, with 14 bases in between. The CDR3 has 15 residues. Germline V lookup: CDR1 KGHSH, CDR2 LQKENI. CDR3 nucleotides: TGTGCCAGCTCACCGTACGGGGACCAAGATCAGCCCCAGCATTTT. The encoded protein is CASSPYGDQDQPQHF.

CDR3 protein: CASSRDRANEQFF. As DNA, the CDR3 is TGTGCCAGTTCCCGGGACAGGGCCAATGAGCAGTTCTTC. J is TRBJ2-1 and V is TRBV18; the match to TRBD1 covers 9 bases. Germline-derived CDR1 and CDR2 are KGHSH and LQKENI. This CDR3 comprises 13 residues. The trim removed 9 bases at V and 6 bases at J, leaving 6 bases unmatched.

This chain links TRBV6-5 with TRBJ1-2; 7 nucleotides agree with TRBD1. The CDR3 extends over 14 amino acids. The V gene end was trimmed by 8 bases and the J gene end by 2 bases; junction bases not matched to a gene: 8. Per the germline V gene, CDR1 is MNHEY and CDR2 is SVGAGI. CDR3 sequence (DNA): TGTGCCAGCGGTACAGGGGCGCTGAACTATGGCTACACCTTC. This translates into CASGTGALNYGYTF.

The genes are TRBV7-2 and TRBJ1-1; no firm D call. V gave up 1 base and J gave up 3 bases, with 6 bases separating them. CDR1 and CDR2 (germline): SGHTA, FQGNSA. This CDR3 contains 13 residues. CDR3 amino acids: CASSLVADTEAFF. The CDR3 bases are TGTGCCAGCAGCTTAGTTGCTGACACTGAAGCTTTCTTT.